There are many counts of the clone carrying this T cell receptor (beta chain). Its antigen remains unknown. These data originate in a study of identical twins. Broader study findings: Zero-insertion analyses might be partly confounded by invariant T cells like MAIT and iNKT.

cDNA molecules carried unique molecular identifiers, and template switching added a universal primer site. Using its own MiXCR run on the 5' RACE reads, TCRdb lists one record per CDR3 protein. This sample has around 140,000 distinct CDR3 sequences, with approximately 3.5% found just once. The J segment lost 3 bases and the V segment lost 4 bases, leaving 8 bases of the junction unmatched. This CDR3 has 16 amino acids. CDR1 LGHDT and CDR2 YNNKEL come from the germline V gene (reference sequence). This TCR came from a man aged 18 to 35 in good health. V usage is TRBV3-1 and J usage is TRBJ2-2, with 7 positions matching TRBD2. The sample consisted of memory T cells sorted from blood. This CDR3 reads CASSRVGGSDTGELFF. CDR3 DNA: TGTGCCAGCAGCCGAGTCGGCGGGAGCGACACCGGGGAGCTGTTTTTT.